The 29 T cell receptor beta chains listed next were all sequenced from one sample in a study of Graves' ophthalmopathy and Graves' hyperthyroidism. Beta-chain TCR CDR3 regions were amplified from RNA transcripts. Investigators did first-round RT-PCR with HTBI primers, then second-round multiplex PCR. TCRdb re-analysed the multiplex PCR reads in MiXCR, keeping a single row per CDR3 protein. This sample has about 740,000 distinct CDR3 sequences, with about 44% found just once. The sample taken for sequencing was peripheral blood. These receptors were taken from an adult man with Graves' ophthalmopathy.

The chain carries TRBV29-1 and TRBJ1-3, with D unclear. V was trimmed by 7 bases and J by 7 bases, leaving 11 bases between them. The CDR3 extends over 11 amino acids. CDR1 and CDR2 (germline): SQVTM, ANQGSEA. CDR3 DNA sequence: TGCAGCGACTCGGACTGGAACACCATATATTTT. It codes for CSDSDWNTIYF.

J is TRBJ1-4 and V is TRBV2, with TRBD1 matching over 9 bases. The ends lost 7 bases at V and 7 bases at J; junction bases unmatched: 7. Germline V gene data show CDR1 as SNHLY and CDR2 as FYNNEI. The length of the CDR3 is 14 residues. The CDR3 sequence is CASKGGTGFEKLFF. The DNA of the CDR3 is TGTGCCAGCAAAGGCGGGACAGGGTTTGAAAAACTGTTTTTT.

This clonotype was counted only a few times. This chain joins TRBV20-1 and TRBJ1-2, with 10 bases lining up with TRBD1. Germline CDR1 and CDR2: DFQATT and SNEGSKA (reference sequence). After removal of 5 bases from V and 8 bases from J, the junction contained 8 bases not matched to a gene. CDR3 length: 13 residues. The CDR3 DNA reads TGCAGTGCTGCAGACAGGGGGCGCGTGGGCTACACCTTC. Translation gives CSAADRGRVGYTF.

This clonotype has a count of ten or more. This sequence joins TRBV7-8 and TRBJ2-7, with D maybe TRBD2 (5 bases). Germline CDR1 SGHVS, CDR2 FQNEAQ. This CDR3 has 14 amino acids. Trimming cost V 6 bases and J 5 bases, with 17 bases left between them. The CDR3 region is CASSSRPGVNEQYF. CDR3 DNA sequence: TGTGCCAGCAGTTCTAGGCCCGGGGTGAACGAGCAGTACTTC.

The V and J genes are TRBV12-3 or TRBV12-4 and TRBJ2-7, with a tentative D call TRBD2 (6 bases). The length of the CDR3 is 16 residues. V was cut by 7 bases and J by 0 bases, with 19 bases left in between. The CDR3 DNA is TGTGCCAGCACCCTCCCCGACCGGGAGCCCTCCTACGAGCAGTACTTC. It is translated as CASTLPDREPSYEQYF.

This clonotype was observed a handful of times. At one end, the junction sequence differs from germline, possibly due to a read error. The V gene is TRBV7-9, the J gene TRBJ2-7, with D tentatively TRBD1 (6 bases). The CDR3 length is 10 residues. Germline V gene lookup returns CDR1 SEHNR and CDR2 FQNEAQ (reference sequence). The CDR3: CASSLGTQNF. CDR3 DNA: TGTGCCAGCAGCTTGGGGACACAAAACTTC. Drawing the rest from reference TRBV7-9 and TRBJ2-7, the complete variable domain is DTGVSQNPRHKITKRGQNVTFRCDPISEHNRLYWYRQTLGQGPEFLTYFQNEAQLEKSRLLSDRFSAERPKGSFSTLEIQRTEQGDSAMYLCASSLGTQNFGPGTRLTVT.

This clonotype was observed many times. The chain carries TRBV7-2 and TRBJ1-5; D unclear. The germline V gene has CDR1 SGHTA and CDR2 FQGNSA. V lost 1 base and J lost 6, with 7 bases in between. The CDR3 totals 13 residues. The CDR3 nucleotides read TGTGCCAGCAGCTTAGATTGGGGTCAGCCCCAGCATTTT. Translating gives CASSLDWGQPQHF.

This clonotype was picked up many times. The CDR3 nucleotides are TGTGCCAGCAGCCACCGGTTAGCCAAGAGGGCTTTCTTT. Encoded protein: CASSHRLAKRAFF. The chain uses TRBV7-9 and TRBJ1-1; no firm D call. CDR1 and CDR2 from the germline V gene are SEHNR and FQNEAQ (reference sequence). V lost 5 bases, J lost 11 bases, and 18 bases lay in between. The CDR3 length is 13 residues.

This clonotype was seen many times. CDR3 bases: TGTGCCAGCAGTTACTCTAGGAAGGAAGCTTTCTTT. Amino acids: CASSYSRKEAFF. This chain links TRBV6-5 with TRBJ1-1; D not resolved. The CDR3 is made up of 12 amino acids. With 0 bases removed from V and 8 bases from J, the gap between germline ends came to 7 bases. Per the germline V gene, CDR1 is MNHEY and CDR2 is SVGAGI.

This clonotype was seen once. Lacking the conserved final phenylalanine or tryptophan, this CDR3 likely reflects a read error. This sequence joins TRBV10-3 and TRBJ2-7; 9 bases align to TRBD1. CDR1 and CDR2 (germline): ENHRY, SYGVKD. J lost 2 bases, V lost 10 bases, and 9 bases had no gene match. The CDR3 is made up of 14 amino acids. CDR3 in DNA: TGTGCCAGCAGGTTGGACAGGGGACCCTACGAGCAGTACCTC. It translates to CASRLDRGPYEQYL.

The V call is TRBV9, the J call TRBJ2-5, with D possibly being TRBD2 (5 bases). This CDR3 contains 15 residues. V was clipped by 3 bases and J by 4 bases, with 16 bases between them. CDR1 is SGDLS, CDR2 YYNGEE, per germline. CDR3 residues: CASSGPAGVLETQYF. The DNA for the CDR3 is TGTGCCAGCAGCGGCCCTGCGGGCGTGTTAGAGACCCAGTACTTC. Based on the CDR3 plus reference TRBV9 and TRBJ2-5, the full variable domain is DSGVTQTPKHLITATGQRVTLRCSPRSGDLSVYWYQQSLDQGLQFLIQYYNGEERAKGNILERFSAQQFPDLHSELNLSSLELGDSALYFCASSGPAGVLETQYFGPGTRLLVL.

This sequence joins TRBV7-9 and TRBJ2-3; D is unclear. The CDR3 extends over 15 amino acids. Looked up from germline, CDR1 is SEHNR and CDR2 is FQNEAQ (reference sequence). Trimming cost V 4 bases and J 1 base, with 12 bases left between them. The CDR3 spells CASSSSRARTDTQYF. CDR3 bases: TGTGCCAGCAGCTCCAGTCGGGCCCGCACAGATACGCAGTATTTT.

To note about this clonotype: One junction end does not reproduce the germline sequence, and a read error may be involved. The chain links TRBV2 to TRBJ2-2, with 12 bases fitting TRBD2. The length of the CDR3 is 17 residues. Germline V gene lookup returns CDR1 SNHLY and CDR2 FYNNEI. CDR3 residues: CASSYLASGGASGELFF. CDR3 DNA: TGTGCCAGCAGTTACTTGGCTAGCGGGGGGGCCTCCGGGGAACTGTTTTTT.

This clonotype was seen repeatedly, ten times or more. V and J are TRBV9 and TRBJ2-5; D call uncertain. The V end was cut by 4 bases, the J end by 7 bases, with 11 bases between. Germline CDR1 reads SGDLS; CDR2 reads YYNGEE. This CDR3 contains 12 residues. The CDR3 DNA reads as TGTGCCAGCAGCCAAGATCCGGCGACCCAGTACTTC. Its protein product is CASSQDPATQYF.

V gene TRBV20-1 combines with J gene TRBJ2-7, with a possible D match to TRBD2 (7 bases). The germline V and J ends were trimmed by 0 bases and 0 bases, with 15 bases remaining between them. The CDR3 covers 16 residues. Germline V lookup: CDR1 DFQATT, CDR2 SNEGSKA (reference sequence). CDR3 in DNA: TGCAGTGCTAGAGACGGGGGGCGGGATAGCTCCTACGAGCAGTACTTC. This sequence encodes CSARDGGRDSSYEQYF.

The genes are TRBV9 and TRBJ2-5, with 13 bases that match TRBD2. Germline V gene data show CDR1 as SGDLS and CDR2 as YYNGEE. After removal of 2 bases from V and 6 bases from J, the junction contained 13 bases not matched to a gene. This CDR3 comprises 18 residues. DNA for the CDR3: TGTGCCAGCAGCGTGGGCCGAGGGACTAGCGGGAACCTAAAGACCCAGTACTTC. Translated: CASSVGRGTSGNLKTQYF.

V and J are TRBV2 and TRBJ1-1, with no clear D. Germline V gene sequence: CDR1 SNHLY, CDR2 FYNNEI. The CDR3 is 14 amino acids. The germline V and J ends were trimmed by 6 bases and 5 bases, with 16 bases remaining between them. This CDR3 reads CASSFSDGVTEAFF. CDR3 coding DNA: TGTGCCAGCAGCTTCTCGGACGGGGTAACTGAAGCTTTCTTT.

This clonotype was observed many times. This chain uses TRBV7-9 with TRBJ1-6; D might be TRBD1 (5 bases). Trimming shortened V by 5 bases and J by 8 bases, and 16 bases separated the two germline ends. CDR3 length: 15 residues. Germline V gene data show CDR1 as SEHNR and CDR2 as FQNEAQ (reference sequence). CDR3 in amino acids: CASSLSNQGDSPLHF. In DNA form, the CDR3 reads TGTGCCAGCAGCCTAAGTAACCAGGGTGATTCACCCCTCCACTTT.

This clonotype came up many times. V gene TRBV9 combines with J gene TRBJ2-7; no clear D. Per germline, CDR1 SGDLS and CDR2 YYNGEE. The CDR3 is 13 amino acids. V gave up 4 bases and J gave up 6 bases, with 14 bases separating them. CDR3 sequence: CASSFLDWGEQYF. The CDR3 bases are TGTGCCAGCAGCTTTTTAGATTGGGGCGAGCAGTACTTC.

The V call is TRBV20-1, the J call TRBJ2-2; TRBD1 matches at 9 bases. V shed 4 bases, J shed 5 bases, and the junction held 5 bases outside the gene matches. CDR3 length: 14 amino acids. CDR1 is DFQATT and CDR2 is SNEGSKA in the germline V gene (reference sequence). DNA of the CDR3: TGCAGTGCTATGCGGACAGGGGTGACCGGGGAGCTGTTTTTT. Translation gives CSAMRTGVTGELFF.

This clonotype has at least ten counts. The genes are TRBV29-1 and TRBJ1-1; unclear D gene. The germline gives CDR1 SQVTM, CDR2 ANQGSEA. CDR3 length: 14 amino acids. Trimming stripped 5 bases from V and 3 bases from J, with 16 bases between. The CDR3 DNA reads TGCAGCGTTACCCTCCCGGGGAAGCACACTGAAGCTTTCTTT. This translates into CSVTLPGKHTEAFF.

This clonotype was seen just once. The chain uses TRBV2 and TRBJ2-7; D remains ambiguous. The CDR3 is 14 amino acids. The germline V gene encodes CDR1 SNHLY and CDR2 FYNNEI. Trimming cost V 5 bases and J 5 bases, with 16 bases left between them. The CDR3 nucleotides read TGTGCCAGCAGTTTGATACAGTGTCGGCACGAGCAGTACTTC. Encoded protein: CASSLIQCRHEQYF.

On this clonotype: A junction boundary mismatches the germline segment, possibly from a read error. V is TRBV7-2 and J is TRBJ2-2; weak D call: TRBD2 (5 bases). The CDR3 loop spans 14 amino acids. CDR1 SGHTA and CDR2 FQGNSA come from the germline V gene. CDR3 nucleotide sequence: TGTGCCAGCAGCTTAGCTCCAGGTCCCGGGGAGCCGTTTTTT. This codes for CASSLAPGPGEPFF.

The chain has TRBV20-1 and TRBJ1-4; 10 nucleotides line up with TRBD1. CDR1 DFQATT and CDR2 SNEGSKA come from the germline V gene (reference sequence). This CDR3 spans 17 amino acids. V gave up 0 bases and J gave up 8 bases; unmatched junction bases: 12. The CDR3 nucleotides read TGCAGTGCTAGAGAGTACGGGACAGGGGTTTTGCAGGAAAAACTGTTTTTT. This gives the protein CSAREYGTGVLQEKLFF.

The J gene is TRBJ2-2, the V gene TRBV19; 7 nucleotides agree with TRBD1. The CDR3 length is 15 residues. Trimming removed 7 bases from V and 1 base from J; junction bases left unmatched: 6. Germline loops: CDR1 LNHDA, CDR2 SQIVND (reference sequence). DNA of the CDR3: TGTGCCAGTATGTCACAGGGGCTGAACACCGGGGAGCTGTTTTTT. This gives the protein CASMSQGLNTGELFF. Combining the CDR3 with reference TRBV19 and TRBJ2-2 gives the whole variable domain DGGITQSPKYLFRKEGQNVTLSCEQNLNHDAMYWYRQDPGQGLRLIYYSQIVNDFQKGDIAEGYSVSREKKESFPLTVTSAQKNPTAFYLCASMSQGLNTGELFFGEGSRLTVL.

This chain uses TRBV30 with TRBJ1-2; D is uncertain. The V end was cut by 4 bases, the J end by 4 bases, with 13 bases between. Germline V gene lookup returns CDR1 GTSNPN and CDR2 SVGIG (reference sequence). The CDR3 has 13 residues. The CDR3 DNA is TGTGCCTGGACAACGGGGTATGGCTATGGCTACACCTTC. It translates to CAWTTGYGYGYTF.

There are many counts of this clonotype. The CDR3 spells CASKTPNEKLFF. The CDR3 DNA follows: TGTGCCAGCAAGACCCCTAATGAAAAACTGTTTTTT. The V and J genes are TRBV2 and TRBJ1-4, with D unresolved. V dropped 7 bases and J dropped 3 bases, with 6 bases sitting between them. From germline, CDR1 is SNHLY and CDR2 FYNNEI. CDR3 length: 12 amino acids.

The chain couples TRBV19 to TRBJ2-3; D is possibly TRBD2 (5 bases). This CDR3 has 16 residues. Trimming left V 5 bases short and J 3 bases short, with 18 bases between. Germline assignment: CDR1 LNHDA and CDR2 SQIVND (reference sequence). As DNA, the CDR3 is TGTGCCAGTAGTCCTCAGATCGGGATTCGAACAGATACGCAGTATTTT. Translation gives CASSPQIGIRTDTQYF.

The sample holds a few counts of this clonotype. CDR3 loop: CASSNRGETQYF. In DNA form, the CDR3 reads TGTGCCAGCAGTAACCGAGGAGAGACCCAGTACTTC. This rearrangement joins TRBV6-5 to TRBJ2-5; unclear D gene. The V end lost 5 bases, the J end lost 4 bases, and 8 bases lay between the germline ends. The CDR3 consists of 12 residues. Germline V gene sequence: CDR1 MNHEY, CDR2 SVGAGI.